This T cell receptor (beta chain) was sequenced during a study of T cells in Graves' hyperthyroidism and ophthalmopathy. Overall study context: Once the initial diagnosis was made, peripheral blood was obtained before any treatment.

Study observations and caveats: Ophthalmopathy and stable hyperthyroidism were told apart by a 13 V-J model.

Ophthalmopathy patients showed a Clinical Activity Score of at least 3, NOSPECS grade of at least 4 and duration under 3 months. With regard to this clonotype: Its antigen is unidentified.

Authors of the study amplified TCR beta CDR3 regions from RNA transcripts. The primer set for the first-round RT-PCR of the TCR CDR3 was HTBI. Via MiXCR, TCRdb re-called the multiplex PCR reads, giving one row per CDR3 protein. The table includes some 360,000 distinct CDR3 sequences, 15% to 20% detected once. The J segment lost 5 bases and the V segment lost 1 base, leaving 9 bases of the junction unmatched. The CDR3 covers 16 residues. CDR1 and CDR2 (germline): LGHNA, YSLEER. The specimen sequenced was blood. The chain is built from TRBV4-3 and TRBJ2-7; 9 nucleotides line up with TRBD1. The receptor's source is a woman in her thirties or forties with Graves' ophthalmopathy. CDR3 sequence: CASSQALGQGPHEQYF. The DNA for the CDR3 is TGCGCCAGCAGCCAAGCCCTGGGACAGGGTCCCCACGAGCAGTACTTC.